The 24 T cell receptor beta chains given below trace back to one sample, sequenced in a study of T cell repertoires in ileal Crohn's disease. Measured with immunoSEQ multiplex PCR; TCRdb has only the in-frame clones, and not every one. This sample has around 9,800 clones, with roughly 84% found just once. Documented time point: inflamed ileum from the surgical specimen. The specimen sequenced was ileal tissue. The receptors were sampled from an adult with Crohn's disease.

The DNA of the CDR3 is TGTGCCAGCGGGCATTACGAGCAGTACGTC. Translated: CASGHYEQYV. The chain couples TRBV2 to TRBJ2-7; D gene uncertain. V lost 8 bases and J 4 bases, leaving 6 bases between the germline ends. CDR3 length: 10 residues. The V gene's germline CDR1 is SNHLY and CDR2 FYNNEI.

The V call is TRBV2, the J call TRBJ1-1; D is unclear. Germline V gives CDR1 SNHLY, CDR2 FYNNEI. Trimming shortened V by 6 bases and J by 2 bases, and 22 bases separated the two germline ends. The CDR3 runs 17 residues. CDR3 sequence reads: CASRKTSLGPLNTEAFF. For the CDR3, the DNA is TGTGCCAGCAGGAAGACGTCTCTGGGCCCGCTTAACACTGAAGCTTTCTTT. Full variable domain (remainder filled in from reference TRBV2 and TRBJ1-1): EPEVTQTPSHQVTQMGQEVILRCVPISNHLYFYWYRQILGQKVEFLVSFYNNEISEKSEIFDDQFSVERPDGSNFTLKIRSTKLEDSAMYFCASRKTSLGPLNTEAFFGQGTRLTVV.

A few counts support this clone. The V call is TRBV2, the J call TRBJ2-1, with D possibly matching TRBD2 (6 bases). Trimming left V 6 bases short and J 9 bases short, with 18 bases between. CDR1 and CDR2 (germline): SNHLY, FYNNEI. The CDR3 length is 14 residues. The CDR3 region has the DNA TGTGCCAGCAGGGTTGGGCGGGATGAGGGTGAGCAGTTCTTC. This translates into CASRVGRDEGEQFF.

The chain joins TRBV27 to TRBJ2-2; D tentatively fits TRBD1 or TRBD2 (6 bases each). Per germline, CDR1 MNHEY and CDR2 SMNVEV (reference sequence). V lost 9 bases and J lost 6, with 20 bases in between. The CDR3 has 15 amino acids. The CDR3 region has the DNA TGTGCCAGTCGTCCCACGGGGGCGGTCGCCGGGGAGCTGTTTTTT. Translation: CASRPTGAVAGELFF.

The J gene is TRBJ2-1, the V gene TRBV7-2; D is unresolved. Germline loops: CDR1 SGHTA, CDR2 FQGNSA. The CDR3 runs 12 residues. Trimming removed 10 bases from V and 9 bases from J, with 16 bases in between. This CDR3 reads CAISPRPAEQFF. The CDR3 DNA reads as TGTGCCATCTCCCCCCGGCCCGCTGAGCAGTTCTTC.

The chain has TRBV28 and TRBJ2-7; D is ambiguous. This CDR3 has 14 amino acids. CDR1 and CDR2 (germline): MDHEN, SYDVKM. Trimming took 3 bases from V and 7 from J, leaving 16 bases between them. DNA for the CDR3: TGTGCCAGCAGTTTGATTTCGGCCTTTGGGGAGCAGTACTTC. Its translation: CASSLISAFGEQYF.

As to this clone: At one end the junction does not follow the germline gene, possibly because of a read error. As DNA, the CDR3 is TGTGCCAGCAGCTTAGATCGGGGACAAGACTTTTTC. This codes for CASSLDRGQDFF. The rearrangement joins TRBV11-2 to TRBJ1-2; tentatively, D is TRBD1 (6 bases). Germline CDR1 SGHAT, CDR2 FQNNGV. The CDR3 covers 12 residues. The entire variable domain, with the rest obtained from reference TRBV11-2 and TRBJ1-2, is as follows: EAGVAQSPRYKIIEKRQSVAFWCNPISGHATLYWYQQILGQGPKLLIQFQNNGVVDDSQLPKDRFSAERLKGVDSTLKIQPAKLEDSAVYLCASSLDRGQDFFGSGTRLTVV.

The gene calls are TRBV5-4 and TRBJ2-7; TRBD1 agrees at 9 bases. The V and J ends lost 2 bases and 3 bases, in that order; junction bases with no gene match: 6. Germline CDR1 is SGHNT and CDR2 is YYREEE (reference sequence). The CDR3 loop spans 15 amino acids. CDR3 coding DNA: TGTGCCAGCAGCTTACCGGGACAGGGTAGCTACGAGCAGTACTTC. Its protein product is CASSLPGQGSYEQYF.

The chain carries TRBV7-9 and TRBJ2-7, with D unresolved. Germline V gives CDR1 SEHNR, CDR2 FQNEAQ (reference sequence). This CDR3 has 11 amino acids. Deletions cut 4 bases from V and 7 bases from J, with 8 bases between. The chain's CDR3 is CASSSWGEQYF. The CDR3 DNA sequence: TGTGCCAGCAGCTCCTGGGGAGAGCAGTACTTC.

The chain employs TRBV7-9 and TRBJ2-5, with 8 positions matching TRBD1. The CDR3 is 16 residues long. CDR1 is SEHNR and CDR2 is FQNEAQ in the germline V gene (reference sequence). V shed 5 bases and J 4 bases; nucleotides not matched to a gene: 12. The CDR3 bases are TGTGCCAGCAGCCAATTCGGGACAGGATTTCGAGAGACCCAGTACTTC. Its protein is CASSQFGTGFRETQYF. Based on the CDR3 plus reference TRBV7-9 and TRBJ2-5, the full variable domain is DTGVSQNPRHKITKRGQNVTFRCDPISEHNRLYWYRQTLGQGPEFLTYFQNEAQLEKSRLLSDRFSAERPKGSFSTLEIQRTEQGDSAMYLCASSQFGTGFRETQYFGPGTRLLVL.

The rearrangement joins TRBV7-3 to TRBJ2-2; the D is unclear. Germline V gives CDR1 SGHTA, CDR2 FQGTGA. This CDR3 has 14 amino acids. The V end was cut by 4 bases, the J end by 7 bases, with 13 bases between. The CDR3 protein is CASSSSDVVGELFF. CDR3 coding DNA: TGTGCCAGCAGCTCGTCGGACGTGGTCGGGGAGCTGTTTTTT.

The chain couples TRBV4-3 to TRBJ1-2; weak D call: TRBD1 (5 bases). Germline V lookup: CDR1 LGHNA, CDR2 YSLEER. This CDR3 comprises 14 residues. The germline V and J ends were trimmed by 0 bases and 4 bases, with 9 bases remaining between them. The CDR3: CASSQDAGGYGYTF. The CDR3 region has the DNA TGCGCCAGCAGCCAAGATGCGGGGGGCTATGGCTACACCTTC.

The table lists this clone with a count of one. This chain joins TRBV7-9 and TRBJ1-1; a weak D match, TRBD1 (6 bases). The CDR3 runs to 15 residues. The ends were cut back, 5 bases at V and 1 base at J, with 14 bases in the middle. CDR1 and CDR2 from the germline V gene are SEHNR and FQNEAQ (reference sequence). CDR3 in amino acids: CASSLGQYSNTEAFF. The CDR3 DNA reads TGTGCCAGCAGCCTCGGACAGTATTCGAACACTGAAGCTTTCTTT.

The chain links TRBV10-2 to TRBJ2-5; D is ambiguous. Germline V gene sequence: CDR1 WSHSY, CDR2 SAAADI. Trimming cost V 6 bases and J 5 bases, with 7 bases left between them. The CDR3 runs 11 residues. CDR3: CASRGIETQYF. The DNA for the CDR3 is TGCGCCAGCAGAGGAATTGAGACCCAGTACTTC.

This sequence joins TRBV12-5 and TRBJ2-1; 10 bases map to TRBD2. CDR1 is LGHNT, CDR2 FRNRAP, per germline. Losses at the gene ends were 4 bases for V and 8 bases for J; bases not matched to a gene: 5. The CDR3 extends over 14 amino acids. In DNA form, the CDR3 reads TGTGCTAGTGGTTCTATAGCGGGAGGTTATGAGCAGTTCTTC. It codes for CASGSIAGGYEQFF.

This clone has more than one count but fewer than ten. The J gene is TRBJ1-5, the V gene TRBV30; TRBD1 matches 8 bases. Germline CDR1 reads GTSNPN; CDR2 reads SVGIG (reference sequence). Losses at the gene ends were 2 bases for V and 5 bases for J; bases not matched to a gene: 11. The CDR3 is 16 amino acids. This CDR3 reads CAWSRLDRGSDQPQHF. The CDR3 nucleotides read TGTGCCTGGAGTAGATTAGACAGGGGAAGTGATCAGCCCCAGCATTTT.

This chain links TRBV19 with TRBJ1-2, with 8 bases identical to TRBD1. V lost 1 base to trimming and J lost 8 bases; unmatched junction nucleotides: 6. Germline V gives CDR1 LNHDA, CDR2 SQIVND (reference sequence). CDR3 length: 14 amino acids. The CDR3 loop reads CASSIAGGVGGYTF. CDR3 DNA: TGTGCCAGTAGTATAGCAGGGGGCGTAGGCGGCTACACCTTC. The full variable domain, its missing parts supplied by reference TRBV19 and TRBJ1-2, is DGGITQSPKYLFRKEGQNVTLSCEQNLNHDAMYWYRQDPGQGLRLIYYSQIVNDFQKGDIAEGYSVSREKKESFPLTVTSAQKNPTAFYLCASSIAGGVGGYTFGSGTRLTVV.

The chain recombines TRBV7-8 with TRBJ1-6; no reliable D call. The CDR3 runs 14 residues. Germline CDR1 and CDR2: SGHVS and FQNEAQ. V lost 1 base and J lost 2, with 3 bases in between. The CDR3 loop reads CASSLGTYNSPLHF. In nucleotides, the CDR3 is TGTGCCAGCAGCTTAGGTACCTATAATTCACCCCTCCACTTT.

This clone occurred a few times. V usage is TRBV2 and J usage is TRBJ2-7; D unclear. V lost 7 bases and J lost 3, with 7 bases in between. The germline gives CDR1 SNHLY, CDR2 FYNNEI. The CDR3 contains 11 residues. CDR3 region: CASTRLYEQYF. The CDR3, as DNA: TGTGCCAGCACACGACTCTACGAGCAGTACTTC.

This rearrangement joins TRBV27 to TRBJ1-1; a possible D gene is TRBD1 (5 bases). Germline lookup yields CDR1 MNHEY and CDR2 SMNVEV (reference sequence). The V end was cut by 0 bases, the J end by 4 bases, with 6 bases between. The CDR3 has 13 residues. For the CDR3, the DNA is TGTGCCAGCAGTTTATCCGGGACCACTGAAGCTTTCTTT. Translated: CASSLSGTTEAFF.

The chain carries TRBV4-3 and TRBJ2-3; TRBD2 matches 13 bases. CDR3 length: 16 residues. V lost 6 bases, J lost 6 bases, and 9 bases stayed unmatched. CDR1 and CDR2 from the germline V gene are LGHNA and YSLEER. CDR3 in amino acids: CASSPGLAGAGDTQYF. The CDR3 DNA is TGCGCCAGCAGTCCCGGACTAGCGGGAGCAGGGGATACGCAGTATTTT.

J is TRBJ2-5 and V is TRBV7-3; D not resolved. CDR3 length: 13 amino acids. CDR1 is SGHTA, CDR2 FQGTGA, per germline. With 0 bases removed from V and 5 bases from J, the gap between germline ends came to 7 bases. The CDR3 loop reads CASSLTPGETQYF. The CDR3 DNA is TGTGCCAGCAGCTTAACGCCCGGGGAGACCCAGTACTTC.

V and J are TRBV5-4 and TRBJ1-6; the D is unclear. Between the trimmed V and J ends, which lost 4 bases and 3 bases, there was a span of 11 bases. Germline CDR1 and CDR2: SGHNT and YYREEE (reference sequence). The CDR3 totals 15 residues. CDR3 bases: TGTGCCAGCAGCCCCGGAGAGGTCTATAATTCACCCCTCCACTTT. Translating it yields CASSPGEVYNSPLHF.

DNA of the CDR3: TGTGCCTGCGAGGGACAGCCAAATCAGCCCCAGCATTTT. Protein: CACEGQPNQPQHF. The V gene is TRBV30, the J gene TRBJ1-5; 7 nucleotides agree with TRBD1. The CDR3 totals 13 residues. Germline values: CDR1 GTSNPN, CDR2 SVGIG (reference sequence). Trimming at V came to 6 bases and at J to 4 bases, leaving 6 bases not matched to a gene.